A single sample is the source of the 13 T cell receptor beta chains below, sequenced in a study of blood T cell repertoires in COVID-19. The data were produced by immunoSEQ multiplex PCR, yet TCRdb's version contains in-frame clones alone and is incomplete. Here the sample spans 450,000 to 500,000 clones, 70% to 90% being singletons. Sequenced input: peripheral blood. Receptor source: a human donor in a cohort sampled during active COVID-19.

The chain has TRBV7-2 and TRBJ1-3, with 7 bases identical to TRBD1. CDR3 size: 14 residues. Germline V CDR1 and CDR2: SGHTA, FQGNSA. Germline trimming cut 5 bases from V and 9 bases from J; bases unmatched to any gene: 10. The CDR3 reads CASSRRDSGFTIYF. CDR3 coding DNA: TGTGCCAGCAGCCGCCGGGACAGCGGGTTCACCATATATTTT.

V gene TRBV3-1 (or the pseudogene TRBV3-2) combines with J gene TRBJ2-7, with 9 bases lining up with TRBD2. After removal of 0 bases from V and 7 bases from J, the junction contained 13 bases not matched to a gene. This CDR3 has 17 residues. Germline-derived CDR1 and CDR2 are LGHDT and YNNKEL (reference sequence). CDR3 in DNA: TGTGCCAGCAGCCAAGATCAAGCGGGAGGATCCAATCGGGAGCAGTACTTC. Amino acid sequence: CASSQDQAGGSNREQYF.

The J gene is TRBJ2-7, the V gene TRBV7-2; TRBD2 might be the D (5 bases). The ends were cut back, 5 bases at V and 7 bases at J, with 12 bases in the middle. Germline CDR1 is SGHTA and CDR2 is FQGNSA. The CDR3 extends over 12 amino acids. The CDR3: CASSPPRTEQYF. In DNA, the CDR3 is TGTGCCAGCAGCCCACCCCGGACTGAGCAGTACTTC. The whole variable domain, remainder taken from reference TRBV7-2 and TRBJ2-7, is GAGVSQSPSNKVTEKGKDVELRCDPISGHTALYWYRQSLGQGLEFLIYFQGNSAPDKSGLPSDRFSAERTGGSVSTLTIQRTQQEDSAVYLCASSPPRTEQYFGPGTRLTVT.

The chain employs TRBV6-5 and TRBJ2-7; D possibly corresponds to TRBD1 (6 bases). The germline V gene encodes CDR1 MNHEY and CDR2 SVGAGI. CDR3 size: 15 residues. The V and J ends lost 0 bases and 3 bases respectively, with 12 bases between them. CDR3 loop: CASSYSPQGIYEQYF. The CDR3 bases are TGTGCCAGCAGTTACTCACCCCAGGGGATCTACGAGCAGTACTTC.

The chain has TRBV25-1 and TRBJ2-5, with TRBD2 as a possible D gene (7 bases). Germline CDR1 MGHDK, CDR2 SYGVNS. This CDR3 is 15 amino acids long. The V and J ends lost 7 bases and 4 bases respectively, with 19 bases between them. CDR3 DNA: TGTGCCAGCACCAGAGATCTAGGGGGGGGAGAGACCCAGTACTTC. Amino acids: CASTRDLGGGETQYF.

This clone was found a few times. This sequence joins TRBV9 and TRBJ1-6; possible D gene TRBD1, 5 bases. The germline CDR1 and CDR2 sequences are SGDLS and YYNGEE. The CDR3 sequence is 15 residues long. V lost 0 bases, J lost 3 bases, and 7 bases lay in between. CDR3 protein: CASSVGTNYNSPLHF. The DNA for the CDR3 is TGTGCCAGCAGCGTAGGGACAAACTATAATTCACCCCTCCACTTT. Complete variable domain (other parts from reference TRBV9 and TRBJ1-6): DSGVTQTPKHLITATGQRVTLRCSPRSGDLSVYWYQQSLDQGLQFLIQYYNGEERAKGNILERFSAQQFPDLHSELNLSSLELGDSALYFCASSVGTNYNSPLHFGNGTRLTVT.

CDR3 amino acids: CAIGDSGGDTQYF. Written as DNA, the CDR3 is TGTGCCATCGGGGACAGCGGAGGGGATACGCAGTATTTT. This rearrangement joins TRBV10-3 to TRBJ2-3, with D possibly being TRBD1 (7 bases). The CDR3 is 13 residues long. Germline values: CDR1 ENHRY, CDR2 SYGVKD. The V gene lost 8 bases and the J gene lost 6 bases, with 15 bases spanning the gap.

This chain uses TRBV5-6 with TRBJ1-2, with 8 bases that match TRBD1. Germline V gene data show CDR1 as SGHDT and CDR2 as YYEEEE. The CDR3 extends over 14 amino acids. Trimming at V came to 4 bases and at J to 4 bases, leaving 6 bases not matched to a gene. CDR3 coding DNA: TGTGCCAGCAGCCCGACAGGGGTGGGCTATGGCTACACCTTC. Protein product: CASSPTGVGYGYTF.

CDR3 sequence: CASSRDTYNEQFF. CDR3 sequence (DNA): TGTGCCAGTAGTCGGGACACGTACAATGAGCAGTTCTTC. V gene TRBV19 combines with J gene TRBJ2-1, with D possibly matching TRBD1 (6 bases). CDR3 length: 13 amino acids. Trimming removed 5 bases at V and 4 bases at J, with 9 bases between. Per germline, CDR1 LNHDA and CDR2 SQIVND (reference sequence).

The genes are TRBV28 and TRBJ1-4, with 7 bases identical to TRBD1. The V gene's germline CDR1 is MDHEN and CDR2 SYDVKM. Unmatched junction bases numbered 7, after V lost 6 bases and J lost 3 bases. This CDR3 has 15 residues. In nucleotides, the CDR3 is TGTGCCAGCAGAGCAGGGGGTTCGGCTAATGAAAAACTGTTTTTT. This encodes CASRAGGSANEKLFF.

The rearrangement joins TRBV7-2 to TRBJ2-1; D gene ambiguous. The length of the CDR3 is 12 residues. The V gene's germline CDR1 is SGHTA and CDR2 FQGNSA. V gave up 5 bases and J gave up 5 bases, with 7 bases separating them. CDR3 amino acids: CASSPPDNEQFF. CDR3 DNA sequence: TGTGCCAGCAGCCCGCCGGACAATGAGCAGTTCTTC.

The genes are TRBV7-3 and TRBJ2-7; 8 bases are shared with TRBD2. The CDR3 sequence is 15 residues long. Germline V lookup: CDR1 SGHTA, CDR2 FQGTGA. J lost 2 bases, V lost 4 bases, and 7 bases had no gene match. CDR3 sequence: CASSSTSGGPYEQYF. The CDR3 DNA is TGTGCCAGCAGCTCCACTAGCGGCGGCCCCTACGAGCAGTACTTC.

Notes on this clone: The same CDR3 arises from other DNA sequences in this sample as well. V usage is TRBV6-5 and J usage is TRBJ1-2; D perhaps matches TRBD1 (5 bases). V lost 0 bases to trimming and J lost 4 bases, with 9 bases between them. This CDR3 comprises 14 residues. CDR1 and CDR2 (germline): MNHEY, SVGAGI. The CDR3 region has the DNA TGTGCCAGCAGTTACTCCGGGGGATCCTATGGCTACACCTTC. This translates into CASSYSGGSYGYTF.